This is a list of T cell receptor beta chains from one sample in a study of CD8 T cells in Susac syndrome. MiXCR was run by TCRdb on the immunoSEQ multiplex PCR reads, yielding one entry per CDR3 protein. The sample carries more than 150,000 distinct CDR3 sequences, 90% to 96% recorded once. Sample: CD4+ T cells from PBMCs. The source is a human donor with Susac syndrome. Each CDR3 is given with its conserved first and last residue. A D gene is named only where the DNA matches it firmly. Clone size is given for some rows only: seen once, a few or many times, or a class if the clone is expanded.

. TRBJ2-3 TRBV6-4 . CASSDWSSSTDTQYF
. TRBJ2-1 TRBV4-1 . CASSQDSTGPPYNEQFF
TRBD1 TRBJ2-7 TRBV25-1 . CASSEWGTGGHEQYF
TRBD2 TRBJ2-1 TRBV18 . CASSPVSGGQSINEQFF
TRBD1 TRBJ1-2 TRBV27 . CASGRTGRVYGYTF
. TRBJ1-6 TRBV6-1 . CASEGVRGSPLHF
. TRBJ1-2 TRBV30 . CAWPSTHYGYTF
. TRBJ2-4 TRBV29-1 few CSVEGQTRGIQYF
TRBD2 TRBJ2-3 TRBV11-1 . CASSFRTSGPTDTQYF
. TRBJ2-5 TRBV29-1 . CSVIRQIQETQYF
. TRBJ2-6 TRBV30 . CADGGPSGANVLTF
. TRBJ2-2 TRBV11-2 once CASSYSWGDTGELFF
. TRBJ1-2 TRBV5-1 . CASSLEGYYGYTF
TRBD2 TRBJ2-3 TRBV7-2 once CASGRGVNPDTQYF
. TRBJ1-5 TRBV12-3/TRBV12-4 . CASSSLRGQPQHF
TRBD1 TRBJ1-1 TRBV19 . CASSLTGEDTEAFF
. TRBJ1-1 TRBV15 . CATSGSGMNTEAFF
. TRBJ2-7 TRBV19 . CASRPRMGMSSYEQYF
. TRBJ2-1 TRBV30 . CAWRRDGFTFNEQFF
. TRBJ1-2 TRBV6-5 . CASSRGGSGYTF
. TRBJ2-5 TRBV6-6 . CASSPAVSETQYF
. TRBJ1-2 TRBV30 . CAWSGVSWAYGYTF
. TRBJ1-6 TRBV6-5 . CASRAAIQNSPLHF
. TRBJ1-1 TRBV9 . CASSVAPRAPGDTEAFF
TRBD2 TRBJ2-1 TRBV7-3 . CASSLSGGRYNEQFF
TRBD2 TRBJ2-1 TRBV29-1 . CSVYLAAGYNEQFF
. TRBJ1-4 TRBV12-3/TRBV12-4 . CASRSLREKLFF
. TRBJ2-6 TRBV27 . CASKVWAGSTSGANVLTF
. TRBJ2-5 TRBV30 . CAWSVFWSSETQYF
TRBD2 TRBJ2-3 TRBV29-1 . CSVWGGTDTQYF